The T cell receptor (beta chain) under discussion was sequenced for a study of metastatic and nonmetastatic thyroid tumors. Study-level results: Benign nodules were reported to have significantly lower TCR beta diversity than malignant thyroid tumors, in blood and tumor.

TCRdb re-analyzed the PCR reads using MiXCR. The data contain tens of thousands of clones, approximately 4.1% of them singletons. This clone showed up just a few times. As yet, its antigen is unknown. Looked up from germline, CDR1 is KGHSH and CDR2 is LQKENI. After removal of 6 bases from V and 3 bases from J, the junction contained 2 bases not matched to a gene. The CDR3 runs to 13 residues. All patients were treatment-naive before thyroid surgery. The chain recombines TRBV18 with TRBJ2-3, with 8 nucleotides matching TRBD1. Sequenced material: blood. The sequence came from a female donor with papillary thyroid cancer or a benign thyroid nodule (not recorded which). Some clones in this sample may be carry-over from other donors' samples. CDR3 DNA sequence: TGTGCCAGCTCCCAGGGGGCAACAGATACGCAGTATTTT. Translation: CASSQGATDTQYF.